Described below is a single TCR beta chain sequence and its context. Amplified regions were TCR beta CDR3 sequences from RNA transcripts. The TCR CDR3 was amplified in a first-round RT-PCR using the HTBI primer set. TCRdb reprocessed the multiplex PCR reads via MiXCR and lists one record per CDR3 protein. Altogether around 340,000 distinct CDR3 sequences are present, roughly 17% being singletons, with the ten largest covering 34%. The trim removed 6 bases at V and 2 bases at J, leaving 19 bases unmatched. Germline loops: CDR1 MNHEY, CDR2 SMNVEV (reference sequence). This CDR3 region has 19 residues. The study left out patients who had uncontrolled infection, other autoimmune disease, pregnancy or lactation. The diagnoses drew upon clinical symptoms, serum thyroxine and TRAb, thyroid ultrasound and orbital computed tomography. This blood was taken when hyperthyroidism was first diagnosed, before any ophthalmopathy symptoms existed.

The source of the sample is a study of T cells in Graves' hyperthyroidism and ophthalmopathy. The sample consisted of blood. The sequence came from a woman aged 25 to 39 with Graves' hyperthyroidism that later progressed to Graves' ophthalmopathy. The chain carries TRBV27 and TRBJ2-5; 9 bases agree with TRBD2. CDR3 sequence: CASRPSGGQTPPSQETQYF. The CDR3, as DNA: TGTGCCAGCAGACCAAGCGGGGGGCAGACTCCTCCGTCTCAAGAGACCCAGTACTTC.